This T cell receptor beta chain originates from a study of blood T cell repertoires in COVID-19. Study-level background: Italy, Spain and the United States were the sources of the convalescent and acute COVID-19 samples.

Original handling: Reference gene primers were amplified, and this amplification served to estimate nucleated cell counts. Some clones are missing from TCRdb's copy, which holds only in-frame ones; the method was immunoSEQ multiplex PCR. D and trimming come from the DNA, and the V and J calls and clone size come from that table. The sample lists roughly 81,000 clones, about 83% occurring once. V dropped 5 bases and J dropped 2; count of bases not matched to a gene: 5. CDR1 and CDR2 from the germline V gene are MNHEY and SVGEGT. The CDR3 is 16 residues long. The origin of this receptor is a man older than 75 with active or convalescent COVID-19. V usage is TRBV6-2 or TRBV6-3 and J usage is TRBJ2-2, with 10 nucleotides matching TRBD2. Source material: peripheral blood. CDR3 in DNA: TGTGCCAGCAGTCGGACTAGCGGCCAAAACACCGGGGAGCTGTTTTTT. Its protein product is CASSRTSGQNTGELFF.